This T cell receptor beta chain was found in a study of blood T cell repertoires in COVID-19. Looking at the study overall: Acute and convalescent COVID-19 samples came from the United States, Italy and Spain.

Germline-derived CDR1 and CDR2 are SGHRS and YFSETQ. The V end lost 0 bases, the J end lost 6 bases, and 9 bases lay between the germline ends. CDR3 size: 14 residues. As originally analysed: Quantification of nucleated cells was approximated via reference gene primer amplification. Profiled with immunoSEQ multiplex PCR; TCRdb holds only in-frame clones, not every one. The V and J calls and clone size were taken over from that table, and D and trimming were inferred from the DNA. Of 300,000 to 400,000 clones listed, 70% to 90% were seen once; the top ten hold about 4%. Living in about two dozen US areas, the participants were between roughly 18 and 95 years of age.

The rearrangement links TRBV5-1 to TRBJ2-2; D perhaps matches TRBD1 (6 bases). Specimen: PBMCs or T cells enriched from blood (not recorded which). This sequence originates from a woman in her forties with acute COVID-19. In nucleotides, the CDR3 is TGCGCCAGCAGCTTGGTCACAGGGCCCGGGGAGCTGTTTTTT. Translating gives CASSLVTGPGELFF. The variable domain in full, completed from reference TRBV5-1 and TRBJ2-2, reads KAGVTQTPRYLIKTRGQQVTLSCSPISGHRSVSWYQQTPGQGLQFLFEYFSETQRNKGNFPGRFSGRQFSNSRSEMNVSTLELGDSALYLCASSLVTGPGELFFGEGSRLTVL.